The TCR beta chain described here comes from a study of cytomegalovirus exposure and HLA in healthy donors. Comment on this clone: Its antigen remains unidentified. Relative to the germline gene, one junction end is altered; a read error may explain this. Within the sample, other DNA sequences also encode this same CDR3.

The CDR3 contains 14 residues. CDR1 SGHNT and CDR2 YYREEE come from the germline V gene (reference sequence). Study findings and constraints: Diagnosis of cytomegalovirus status made by the classifier reportedly showed high specificity and sensitivity.

The primer mix had 60 Vbeta and 13 Jbeta primers. The data were produced by immunoSEQ multiplex PCR, yet TCRdb's version contains in-frame clones alone and is incomplete. The top ten clones hold under 3.5% of a sample with over 150,000 clones, 71% of them seen once. Sequenced input: PBMCs. This clonotype was sampled from a young woman in good health and CMV-seronegative. This sequence joins TRBV5-4 and TRBJ2-5, with D possibly being TRBD1 (5 bases). Here the CDR3 reads CASSLRRVEETQYF. CDR3 DNA: TGTGCCAGCAGCTTGCGCAGGGTCGAAGAAACCCAGTACTTC. The full variable domain, completed using reference TRBV5-4 and TRBJ2-5, is ETGVTQSPTHLIKTRGQQVTLRCSSQSGHNTVSWYQQALGQGPQFIFQYYREEENGRGNFPPRFSGLQFPNYSSELNVNALELDDSALYLCASSLRRVEETQYFGPGTRLLVL.